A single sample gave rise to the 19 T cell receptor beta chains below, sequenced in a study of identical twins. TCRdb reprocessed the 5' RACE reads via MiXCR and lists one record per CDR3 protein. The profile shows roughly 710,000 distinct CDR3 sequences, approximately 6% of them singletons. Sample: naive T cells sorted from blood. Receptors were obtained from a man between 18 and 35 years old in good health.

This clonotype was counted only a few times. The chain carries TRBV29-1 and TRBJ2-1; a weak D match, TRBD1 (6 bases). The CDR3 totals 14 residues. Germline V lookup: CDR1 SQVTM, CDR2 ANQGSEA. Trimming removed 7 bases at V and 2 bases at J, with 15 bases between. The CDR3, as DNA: TGCAGCGGGGCCGACAGGACACCCTACAATGAGCAGTTCTTC. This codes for CSGADRTPYNEQFF.

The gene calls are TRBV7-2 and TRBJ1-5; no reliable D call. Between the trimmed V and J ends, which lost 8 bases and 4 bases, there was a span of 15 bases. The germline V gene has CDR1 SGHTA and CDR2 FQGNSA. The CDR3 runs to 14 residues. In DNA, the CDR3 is TGTGCCAGCGGATACGGGCCGGGGAATCAGCCCCAGCATTTT. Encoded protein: CASGYGPGNQPQHF.

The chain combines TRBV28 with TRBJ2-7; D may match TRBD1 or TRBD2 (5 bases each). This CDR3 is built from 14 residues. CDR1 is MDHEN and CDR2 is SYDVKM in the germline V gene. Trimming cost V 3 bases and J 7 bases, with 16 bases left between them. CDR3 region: CASSLGPGVREQYF. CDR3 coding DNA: TGTGCCAGCAGTTTGGGACCCGGGGTGCGGGAGCAGTACTTC. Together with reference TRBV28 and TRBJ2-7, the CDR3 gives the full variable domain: DVKVTQSSRYLVKRTGEKVFLECVQDMDHENMFWYRQDPGLGLRLIYFSYDVKMKEKGDIPEGYSVSREKKERFSLILESASTNQTSMYLCASSLGPGVREQYFGPGTRLTVT.

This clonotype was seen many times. The CDR3 sequence: CASSLFQAVQTNYGYTF. CDR3 nucleotide sequence: TGTGCCAGCAGTTTATTTCAAGCTGTACAGACTAACTATGGCTACACCTTC. This chain connects TRBV12-3 or TRBV12-4 to TRBJ1-2; no reliable D call. The V end was cut by 2 bases, the J end by 0 bases, with 16 bases between. The CDR3 has 17 amino acids.

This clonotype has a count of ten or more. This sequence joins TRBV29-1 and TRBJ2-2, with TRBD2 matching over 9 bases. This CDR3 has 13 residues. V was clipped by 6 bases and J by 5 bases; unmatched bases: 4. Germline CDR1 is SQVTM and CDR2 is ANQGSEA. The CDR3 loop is CSVAGGGTGELFF. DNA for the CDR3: TGCAGCGTAGCGGGAGGTGGTACCGGGGAGCTGTTTTTT.

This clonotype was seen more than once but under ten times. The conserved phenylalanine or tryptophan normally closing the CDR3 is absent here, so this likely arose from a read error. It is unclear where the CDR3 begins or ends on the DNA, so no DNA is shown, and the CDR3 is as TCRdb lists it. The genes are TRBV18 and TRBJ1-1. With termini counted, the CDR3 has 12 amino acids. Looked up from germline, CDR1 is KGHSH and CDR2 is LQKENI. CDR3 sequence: CASSPPGSHLSV.

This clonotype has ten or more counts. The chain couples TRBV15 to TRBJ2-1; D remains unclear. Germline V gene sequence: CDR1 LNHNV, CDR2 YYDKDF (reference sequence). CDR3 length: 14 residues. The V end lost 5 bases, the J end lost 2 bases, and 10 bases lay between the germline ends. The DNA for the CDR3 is TGTGCCACCAGCGACCCTGCGACCTACAATGAGCAGTTCTTC. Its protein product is CATSDPATYNEQFF.

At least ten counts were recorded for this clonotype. As DNA, the CDR3 is TGTGCCAGCAGCTCCCTGACAGGGGACGAGCAGTACTTC. Residues: CASSSLTGDEQYF. The rearrangement joins TRBV7-6 to TRBJ2-7; 8 bases line up with TRBD1. CDR1 is SGHVS, CDR2 FNYEAQ, per germline. This CDR3 spans 13 amino acids. J was trimmed by 5 bases and V by 4 bases; bases with no gene match: 4.

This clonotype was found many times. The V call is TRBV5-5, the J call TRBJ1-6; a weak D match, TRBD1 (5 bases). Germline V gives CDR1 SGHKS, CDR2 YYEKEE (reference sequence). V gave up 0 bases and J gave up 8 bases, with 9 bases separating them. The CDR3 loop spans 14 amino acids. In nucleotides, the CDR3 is TGTGCCAGCAGCTTGGAAGGGGAACATTCACCCCTCCACTTT. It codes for CASSLEGEHSPLHF.

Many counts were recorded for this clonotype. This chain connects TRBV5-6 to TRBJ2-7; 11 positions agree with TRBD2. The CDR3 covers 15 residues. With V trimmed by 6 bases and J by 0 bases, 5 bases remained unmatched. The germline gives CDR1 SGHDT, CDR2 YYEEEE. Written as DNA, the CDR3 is TGTGCCAGCACCCTGGGACTAGCGGTCTCCTACGAGCAGTACTTC. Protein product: CASTLGLAVSYEQYF. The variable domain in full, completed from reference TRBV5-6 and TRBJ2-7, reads DAGVTQSPTHLIKTRGQQVTLRCSPKSGHDTVSWYQQALGQGPQFIFQYYEEEERQRGNFPDRFSGHQFPNYSSELNVNALLLGDSALYLCASTLGLAVSYEQYFGPGTRLTVT.

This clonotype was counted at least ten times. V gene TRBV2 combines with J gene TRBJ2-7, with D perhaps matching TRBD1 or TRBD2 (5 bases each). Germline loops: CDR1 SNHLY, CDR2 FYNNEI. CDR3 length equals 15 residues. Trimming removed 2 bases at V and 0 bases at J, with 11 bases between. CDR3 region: CASSELGTVSYEQYV. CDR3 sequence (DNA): TGTGCCAGCAGTGAACTAGGGACGGTCTCCTACGAGCAGTACGTC.

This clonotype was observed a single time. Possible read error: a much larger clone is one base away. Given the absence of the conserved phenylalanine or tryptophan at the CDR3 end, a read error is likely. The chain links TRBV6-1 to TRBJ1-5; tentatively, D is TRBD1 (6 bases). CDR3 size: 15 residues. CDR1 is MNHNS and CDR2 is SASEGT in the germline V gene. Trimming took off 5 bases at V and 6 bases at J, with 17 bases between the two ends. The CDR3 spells CASSLNSGAGQPQHL. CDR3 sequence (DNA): TGTGCCAGCAGTCTCAATTCAGGGGCTGGTCAGCCCCAGCATCTT.

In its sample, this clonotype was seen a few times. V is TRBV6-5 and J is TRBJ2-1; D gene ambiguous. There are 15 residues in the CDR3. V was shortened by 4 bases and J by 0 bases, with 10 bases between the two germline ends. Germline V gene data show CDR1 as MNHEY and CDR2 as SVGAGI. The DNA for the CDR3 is TGTGCCAGCAGTTTTATAGGCGGCTCCTACAATGAGCAGTTCTTC. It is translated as CASSFIGGSYNEQFF.

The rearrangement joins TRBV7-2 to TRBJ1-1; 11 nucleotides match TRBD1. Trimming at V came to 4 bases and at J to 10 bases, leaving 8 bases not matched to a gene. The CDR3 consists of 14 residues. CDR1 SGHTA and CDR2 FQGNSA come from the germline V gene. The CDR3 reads CASSSDRGPAAAFF. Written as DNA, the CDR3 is TGTGCCAGCAGCTCGGACAGGGGGCCGGCGGCAGCTTTCTTT. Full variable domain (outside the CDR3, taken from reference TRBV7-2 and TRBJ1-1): GAGVSQSPSNKVTEKGKDVELRCDPISGHTALYWYRQSLGQGLEFLIYFQGNSAPDKSGLPSDRFSAERTGGSVSTLTIQRTQQEDSAVYLCASSSDRGPAAAFFGQGTRLTVV.

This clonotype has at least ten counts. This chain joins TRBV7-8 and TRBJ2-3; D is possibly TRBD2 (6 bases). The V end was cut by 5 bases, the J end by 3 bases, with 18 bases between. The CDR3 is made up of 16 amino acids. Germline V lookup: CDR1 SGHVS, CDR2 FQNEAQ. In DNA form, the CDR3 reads TGTGCCAGCAGCCGGGACTCACCATTTATAACAGATACGCAGTATTTT. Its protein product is CASSRDSPFITDTQYF.

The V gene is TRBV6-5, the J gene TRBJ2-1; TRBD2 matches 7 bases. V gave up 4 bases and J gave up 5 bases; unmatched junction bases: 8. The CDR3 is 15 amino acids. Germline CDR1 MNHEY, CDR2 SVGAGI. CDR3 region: CASSSPAGANNEQFF. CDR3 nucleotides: TGTGCCAGCAGTTCCCCCGCGGGAGCAAACAATGAGCAGTTCTTC.

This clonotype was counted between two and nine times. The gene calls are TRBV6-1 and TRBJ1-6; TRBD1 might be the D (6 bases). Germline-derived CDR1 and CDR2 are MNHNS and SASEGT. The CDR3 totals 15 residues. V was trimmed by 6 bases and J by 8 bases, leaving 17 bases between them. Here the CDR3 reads CASSHLGGLDSPLHF. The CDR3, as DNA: TGTGCCAGCAGCCACTTGGGGGGGCTGGATTCACCCCTCCACTTT.

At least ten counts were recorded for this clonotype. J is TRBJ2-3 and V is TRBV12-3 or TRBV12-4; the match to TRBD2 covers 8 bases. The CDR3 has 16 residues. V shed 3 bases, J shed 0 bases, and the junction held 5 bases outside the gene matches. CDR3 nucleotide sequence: TGTGCCAGCAGTTTTAACGGGAGGGCTAGCACAGATACGCAGTATTTT. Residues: CASSFNGRASTDTQYF.

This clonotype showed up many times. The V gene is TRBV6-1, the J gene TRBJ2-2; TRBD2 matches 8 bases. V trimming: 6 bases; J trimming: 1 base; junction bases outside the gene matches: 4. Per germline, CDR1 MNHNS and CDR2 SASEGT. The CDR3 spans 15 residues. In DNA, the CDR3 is TGTGCCAGCAGAGAACTAGCGGTGAACACCGGGGAGCTGTTTTTT. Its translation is CASRELAVNTGELFF.